This T cell receptor beta chain is from a study of T cell changes during pregnancy in multiple sclerosis. This table comes from immunoSEQ multiplex PCR, and its TCRdb copy is limited to in-frame clones, with some not included. The table shows more than 35,000 clones, with more than 85% occurring only once. Germline V gene lookup returns CDR1 MNHEY and CDR2 SMNVEV (reference sequence). This CDR3 is 18 amino acids long. V was shortened by 7 bases and J by 0 bases, with 22 bases between the two germline ends. The input for sequencing was CD4+ T cells from peripheral blood mononuclear cells, taken in the second trimester of pregnancy. The chain combines TRBV27 with TRBJ1-5, with D tentatively TRBD1 (6 bases). This clonotype was sampled from a female donor with multiple sclerosis, enrolled in a pregnancy study. CDR3 loop: CASNIGQLGKDSNQPQHF. The DNA for the CDR3 is TGTGCCAGCAACATTGGACAGTTAGGGAAAGATAGCAATCAGCCCCAGCATTTT.